Shown below are 10 T cell receptor beta chains from a single sample sequenced in a study of blood T cell repertoires in COVID-19. Sequencing was performed with immunoSEQ multiplex PCR; in TCRdb, only in-frame clones are kept and a portion is missing. The table includes about 70,000 clones, 75% to 85% detected once. Sequencing was done on a sample of peripheral blood. The source is a human donor in a cohort sampled during active COVID-19.

The V gene is TRBV20-1, the J gene TRBJ2-7; D not resolved. Looked up from germline, CDR1 is DFQATT and CDR2 is SNEGSKA (reference sequence). V shed 3 bases and J shed 7 bases, with 7 bases lying between them. The CDR3 contains 10 residues. Here the CDR3 DNA reads TGCAGTGCTAGGACCGGGGAGCAGTACTTC. Protein sequence: CSARTGEQYF.

This rearrangement joins TRBV18 to TRBJ2-2; maybe TRBD1 (5 bases). V was cut by 2 bases and J by 6 bases, with 10 bases left in between. Germline values: CDR1 KGHSH, CDR2 LQKENI. The CDR3 spans 14 residues. CDR3 residues: CASSPSRDPGELFF. The CDR3 DNA is TGTGCCAGCTCACCAAGCAGGGATCCCGGGGAGCTGTTTTTT.

The chain couples TRBV19 to TRBJ2-7; the match to TRBD2 covers 11 bases. The ends lost 5 bases at V and 3 bases at J; junction bases unmatched: 3. Germline loops: CDR1 LNHDA, CDR2 SQIVND (reference sequence). The CDR3 length is 14 residues. The CDR3 sequence: CASSETSGNYEQYF. DNA for the CDR3: TGTGCCAGTAGTGAGACTAGCGGGAACTACGAGCAGTACTTC.

This chain connects TRBV5-1 to TRBJ2-7; 10 nucleotides align to TRBD2. J gave up 7 bases and V 4 bases, and 11 bases lay outside the gene matches. CDR3 length: 15 amino acids. Germline CDR1 is SGHRS and CDR2 is YFSETQ. In nucleotides, the CDR3 is TGCGCCAGCAGCGAAACTAGCGGGGCACCGGGGGAGCAGTACTTC. Translating it yields CASSETSGAPGEQYF.

The CDR3 protein is CASVGEGVGTEAFF. In nucleotides, the CDR3 is TGTGCCAGCGTAGGGGAAGGGGTCGGGACTGAAGCTTTCTTT. The genes are TRBV2 and TRBJ1-1, with D perhaps TRBD1 (5 bases). With 8 bases removed from V and 5 bases from J, the gap between germline ends came to 18 bases. Germline loops: CDR1 SNHLY, CDR2 FYNNEI. The CDR3 consists of 14 residues.

The V call is TRBV20-1, the J call TRBJ1-3; D call uncertain. The CDR3 covers 17 residues. The germline V and J ends were trimmed by 3 bases and 3 bases, with 21 bases remaining between them. Germline values: CDR1 DFQATT, CDR2 SNEGSKA (reference sequence). The CDR3 DNA reads as TGCAGTGCTAGTGGAGCGGTTGGGTTTGTAAATGGAAACACCATATATTTT. Translating it yields CSASGAVGFVNGNTIYF.

This clone was observed a few times. The chain employs TRBV5-4 and TRBJ2-1; 9 bases fit TRBD2. Germline V gene lookup returns CDR1 SGHNT and CDR2 YYREEE (reference sequence). The CDR3 sequence is 15 residues long. V trimming: 5 bases; J trimming: 3 bases; junction bases outside the gene matches: 6. The CDR3 DNA is TGTGCCAGCAGTCAGAGCGGGGGGAACTACAATGAGCAGTTCTTC. Translating gives CASSQSGGNYNEQFF.

The CDR3 sequence: CASSTRRGPDYEQYF. The CDR3 DNA sequence: TGTGCCAGTAGTACCCGCCGAGGCCCTGACTACGAGCAGTACTTC. This chain uses TRBV19 with TRBJ2-7, with D unresolved. CDR1 is LNHDA, CDR2 SQIVND, per germline (reference sequence). Trimming took off 4 bases at V and 3 bases at J, with 16 bases between the two ends. This CDR3 comprises 15 residues. Together with reference TRBV19 and TRBJ2-7, the CDR3 gives the full variable domain: DGGITQSPKYLFRKEGQNVTLSCEQNLNHDAMYWYRQDPGQGLRLIYYSQIVNDFQKGDIAEGYSVSREKKESFPLTVTSAQKNPTAFYLCASSTRRGPDYEQYFGPGTRLTVT.

This clone showed up just once. CDR3 nucleotide sequence: TGTGCCAGCAGCCAAGCTAGCGGGAGGTTTTACGAGCAGTACTTC. Translating it yields CASSQASGRFYEQYF. This sequence joins TRBV3-1 (or the pseudogene TRBV3-2) and TRBJ2-7; 11 bases align to TRBD2. Trimming removed 1 base from V and 4 bases from J; junction bases left unmatched: 3. This CDR3 spans 15 amino acids. Germline lookup yields CDR1 LGHDT and CDR2 YNNKEL (reference sequence).

The sample holds a few counts of this clone. J is TRBJ2-3 and V is TRBV6-6, with D maybe TRBD2 (5 bases). The CDR3 has 14 residues. Germline lookup yields CDR1 MNHNY and CDR2 SVGAGI (reference sequence). V lost 2 bases and J lost 5, with 11 bases in between. The CDR3 DNA is TGTGCCAGCAGTTACCTAAAGGCGGGAGATACGCAGTATTTT. This sequence encodes CASSYLKAGDTQYF.